Listed below are T cell receptor beta chains from one sample, sequenced in a study of post-analysis software for immune sequencing data. TCRdb called the PCR reads again in MiXCR, with one record for every CDR3 protein. The table records 700,000 to 900,000 distinct CDR3 sequences, 40% to 55% of them present only once. Sequenced input: blood. The receptor set was obtained from a girl under 18 with multiple sclerosis. Each CDR3 is given with its conserved first and last residue. The D gene is left open where the match is weak. The size entry is marked missing in some rows and otherwise reads once, few, many or a size class.

j_call: TRBJ2-7; d_call: TRBD2; clone_size: -; cdr3_length: 14; v_call: TRBV18; cdr3_aa: CASSPQAGGNEQYF; cdr3_nt: TGTGCCAGCTCACCACAAGCGGGAGGGAACGAGCAGTACTTC
j_call: TRBJ1-1; d_call: TRBD1; clone_size: -; cdr3_length: 16; v_call: TRBV11-1; cdr3_aa: CASSLRQGVMNTEAFF; cdr3_nt: TGTGCCAGCAGCCTGAGACAGGGGGTGATGAACACTGAAGCTTTCTTT
j_call: TRBJ1-2; d_call: -; clone_size: -; cdr3_length: 15; v_call: TRBV7-9; cdr3_aa: CASSLRRGPNHGYTF; cdr3_nt: TGTGCCAGCAGCTTAAGAAGGGGACCCAACCATGGCTACACCTTC
j_call: TRBJ1-2; d_call: TRBD1; clone_size: few; cdr3_length: 13; v_call: TRBV12-3/TRBV12-4; cdr3_aa: CASTPGQGRGYTF; cdr3_nt: TGTGCCAGCACCCCGGGACAGGGAAGGGGCTACACCTTC
j_call: TRBJ2-1; d_call: TRBD2; clone_size: many; cdr3_length: 12; v_call: TRBV5-1; cdr3_aa: CASSPGGESSFF; cdr3_nt: TGCGCCAGCAGCCCGGGAGGGGAATCTTCGTTCTTC
j_call: TRBJ1-2; d_call: -; clone_size: few; cdr3_length: 15; v_call: TRBV12-3/TRBV12-4; cdr3_aa: CASSFSPRVGYGYTF; cdr3_nt: TGTGCCAGCAGTTTTAGTCCCCGCGTCGGCTATGGCTACACCTTC
j_call: TRBJ2-3; d_call: -; clone_size: once; cdr3_length: 15; v_call: TRBV7-2; cdr3_aa: CASSLTMGSTDTQYF; cdr3_nt: TGTGCCAGCAGCCTAACTATGGGGAGCACAGATACGCAGTATTTT
j_call: TRBJ1-1; d_call: -; clone_size: few; cdr3_length: 15; v_call: TRBV15; cdr3_aa: CATSRSGVVDTEAFF; cdr3_nt: TGTGCCACCAGCAGATCAGGGGTGGTGGACACTGAAGCTTTCTTT
j_call: TRBJ2-7; d_call: -; clone_size: -; cdr3_length: 15; v_call: TRBV7-8; cdr3_aa: CASSLGRAIAYEQYF; cdr3_nt: TGTGCCAGCAGCTTAGGGCGTGCCATAGCCTACGAGCAGTACTTC
j_call: TRBJ1-5; d_call: -; clone_size: -; cdr3_length: 13; v_call: TRBV24-1; cdr3_aa: CATSESGDQPQHF; cdr3_nt: TGTGCCACCAGTGAATCCGGGGATCAGCCCCAGCATTTT
j_call: TRBJ2-7; d_call: TRBD2; clone_size: -; cdr3_length: 14; v_call: TRBV19; cdr3_aa: CASSNGGGPYEQYF; cdr3_nt: TGTGCCAGTAGTAACGGGGGGGGCCCCTACGAGCAGTACTTC
j_call: TRBJ2-5; d_call: TRBD2; clone_size: -; cdr3_length: 16; v_call: TRBV28; cdr3_aa: CASTLGLAGAGETQYF; cdr3_nt: TGTGCCAGCACCCTCGGACTAGCGGGAGCAGGAGAGACCCAGTACTTC
j_call: TRBJ2-1; d_call: -; clone_size: -; cdr3_length: 14; v_call: TRBV20-1; cdr3_aa: CSARGEALYNEQFF; cdr3_nt: TGCAGTGCTAGAGGGGAGGCACTGTACAATGAGCAGTTCTTC
j_call: TRBJ2-2; d_call: -; clone_size: -; cdr3_length: 12; v_call: TRBV29-1; cdr3_aa: CSVTLYTGELFF; cdr3_nt: TGCAGCGTGACCCTCTACACCGGGGAGCTGTTTTTT
j_call: TRBJ1-1; d_call: -; clone_size: few; cdr3_length: 12; v_call: TRBV12-3/TRBV12-4; cdr3_aa: CASRQLSTEAFF; cdr3_nt: TGTGCCAGCAGACAATTGTCTACTGAAGCTTTCTTT
j_call: TRBJ2-7; d_call: TRBD1; clone_size: -; cdr3_length: 16; v_call: TRBV5-1; cdr3_aa: CASSLGGQVGSYEQYF; cdr3_nt: TGCGCCAGCAGCTTGGGGGGACAGGTGGGCTCCTACGAGCAGTACTTC
j_call: TRBJ2-7; d_call: -; clone_size: -; cdr3_length: 12; v_call: TRBV2; cdr3_aa: CASSGGYDEQYF; cdr3_nt: TGTGCCAGCAGTGGGGGATACGACGAGCAGTACTTC
j_call: TRBJ2-3; d_call: -; clone_size: -; cdr3_length: 17; v_call: TRBV7-8; cdr3_aa: CASSAISGRISTDTQYF; cdr3_nt: TGTGCCAGCAGCGCCATCTCGGGACGAATAAGCACAGATACGCAGTATTTT
j_call: TRBJ2-3; d_call: TRBD2; clone_size: few; cdr3_length: 15; v_call: TRBV5-1; cdr3_aa: CASHPLAGGPDTQYF; cdr3_nt: TGCGCCAGCCACCCACTAGCGGGAGGGCCAGATACGCAGTATTTT
j_call: TRBJ1-2; d_call: -; clone_size: few; cdr3_length: 14; v_call: TRBV6-5; cdr3_aa: CASSYILGMGGYTF; cdr3_nt: TGTGCCAGCAGTTACATCCTAGGGATGGGTGGCTACACCTTC
j_call: TRBJ2-1; d_call: TRBD1; clone_size: few; cdr3_length: 16; v_call: TRBV29-1; cdr3_aa: CSVEDPGTGHYNEQFF; cdr3_nt: TGCAGCGTTGAAGATCCCGGGACAGGGCATTACAATGAGCAGTTCTTC
j_call: TRBJ2-7; d_call: -; clone_size: few; cdr3_length: 15; v_call: TRBV9; cdr3_aa: CASSAPGRGPYEQYF; cdr3_nt: TGTGCCAGCAGCGCCCCCGGACGCGGCCCCTACGAGCAGTACTTC